The present entry profiles one TCR beta chain with its context. What it binds is unknown. TEMRA cells were FACS-enriched, with CD8+ and CD4+ T cells isolated negatively. Random hexamers were used to reverse transcribe an amount of roughly 0.45 to 1 ug RNA. It was immunoSEQ multiplex PCR that amplified TCR beta CDR3 across 54 Vbeta and 13 Jbeta. TCRdb recomputed calls from the immunoSEQ multiplex PCR reads with MiXCR, one row per CDR3 protein. The table lists about 200,000 distinct CDR3 sequences, nearly 97% of them singletons. The CDR3 is 11 amino acids. V dropped 3 bases and J dropped 9 bases, with 8 bases sitting between them. CDR1 and CDR2 (germline): SGHDN, FVKESK. This sample is part of a study of CD8 T cells in Susac syndrome. Study outcomes and limitations: The study recognized that its TCR sequencing and HLA analysis covered a relatively small number of individuals.

The source material was CD4+ T cells from PBMCs. The chain carries TRBV14 and TRBJ1-1; D is unclear. The TCR was taken from a human donor with multiple sclerosis. The CDR3 sequence: CASSHGRKAFF. The DNA of the CDR3 is TGTGCCAGCAGCCACGGGCGAAAAGCTTTCTTT.